Each of the 14 T cell receptor beta chains below was sequenced from the same sample in a study of lymphopenia after photon versus proton radiotherapy. Sequenced by immunoSEQ multiplex PCR; TCRdb stores in-frame clones only, minus some. The data show about 25,000 clones, approximately 88% seen once. The sequenced sample was peripheral blood, obtained from a patient treated with photon-based radiotherapy. These receptors originate from a man aged 45-65 years with gastric cancer.

V usage is TRBV5-8 and J usage is TRBJ2-5; D possibly corresponds to TRBD2 (5 bases). Deletions cut 4 bases from V and 2 bases from J, with 12 bases between. Germline V gene sequence: CDR1 SGHTS, CDR2 YDEGEE. This CDR3 contains 14 residues. The CDR3 DNA reads TGTGCCAGCAGCCCCAGGACTCGTCAAGAGACCCAGTACTTC. Translation gives CASSPRTRQETQYF.

This clone came up a few times. For the CDR3, the DNA is TGTGCCAGCAGTTACGAGGACAGCGGGGGGCAGCCCCAGCATTTT. Translation gives CASSYEDSGGQPQHF. This chain links TRBV6-6 with TRBJ1-5, with D tentatively TRBD1 (6 bases). V was pared by 2 bases and J by 7 bases, with 15 bases between. Germline lookup yields CDR1 MNHNY and CDR2 SVGAGI (reference sequence). The CDR3 spans 15 residues.

Details on this clone: One end of the junction varies from germline; a read error may be responsible. The gene calls are TRBV10-3 and TRBJ2-3; D gene uncertain. This CDR3 contains 12 residues. The germline gives CDR1 ENHRY, CDR2 SYGVKD. The CDR3 protein is CAISMLTNTQYF. Written as DNA, the CDR3 is TGTGCCATCAGTATGCTCACAAATACGCAGTATTTT.

This sequence joins TRBV5-8 and TRBJ2-2; weak D call: TRBD1 (5 bases). Trimming removed 7 bases from V and 3 bases from J, with 10 bases in between. CDR3 length: 13 residues. Germline CDR1 and CDR2: SGHTS and YDEGEE. The CDR3, as DNA: TGTGCCAGCCAGGGTGTATACACCGGGGAGCTGTTTTTT. It translates to CASQGVYTGELFF.

This clone was seen just once. The rearrangement links TRBV27 to TRBJ1-5; no firm D call. There are 14 residues in the CDR3. The V gene's germline CDR1 is MNHEY and CDR2 SMNVEV (reference sequence). V gave up 2 bases and J gave up 4 bases, with 9 bases separating them. CDR3 loop: CASSLKSVNQPQHF. In DNA form, the CDR3 reads TGTGCCAGCAGTTTAAAGTCAGTTAATCAGCCCCAGCATTTT.

This chain links TRBV18 with TRBJ2-5; 9 positions agree with TRBD2. The CDR3 runs to 13 residues. V trimming: 8 bases; J trimming: 14 bases; junction bases outside the gene matches: 15. Germline CDR1 KGHSH, CDR2 LQKENI. The CDR3 region has the DNA TGTGCCAGCCAACAAGGACTAGCGATCGAAACTTACTTC. Protein product: CASQQGLAIETYF.

In its sample, this clone was seen a few times. At one end, the junction sequence differs from germline, possibly due to a read error. This rearrangement joins TRBV5-1 to TRBJ1-5; no clear D gene. CDR3 length: 13 residues. Per the germline V gene, CDR1 is SGHRS and CDR2 is YFSETQ. Written as DNA, the CDR3 is TGCGCCAGCAGTTTGGGCCCTTGGCAGCCCCAGCATTTT. Its protein is CASSLGPWQPQHF. Complete variable domain (other parts from reference TRBV5-1 and TRBJ1-5): KAGVTQTPRYLIKTRGQQVTLSCSPISGHRSVSWYQQTPGQGLQFLFEYFSETQRNKGNFPGRFSGRQFSNSRSEMNVSTLELGDSALYLCASSLGPWQPQHFGDGTRLSIL.

The chain links TRBV19 to TRBJ1-5, with D perhaps TRBD1 (5 bases). This CDR3 has 16 residues. Per the germline V gene, CDR1 is LNHDA and CDR2 is SQIVND (reference sequence). The ends were cut back, 3 bases at V and 3 bases at J, with 15 bases in the middle. The CDR3 coding sequence is TGTGCCAGTAGTATCGAACCGGGACGGGTCAATCAGCCCCAGCATTTT. Protein: CASSIEPGRVNQPQHF.

The chain links TRBV5-1 to TRBJ2-3, with D possibly TRBD2 on 7 matching bases. The length of the CDR3 is 14 residues. CDR1 is SGHRS, CDR2 YFSETQ, per germline. The V end was cut by 0 bases, the J end by 5 bases, with 10 bases between. CDR3 region: CASSLAGGIDTQYF. The CDR3 DNA is TGCGCCAGCAGCTTGGCGGGGGGCATAGATACGCAGTATTTT.

J is TRBJ2-5 and V is TRBV5-1; 12 bases line up with TRBD2. The CDR3 has 16 residues. Per the germline V gene, CDR1 is SGHRS and CDR2 is YFSETQ. Trimming took 3 bases from V and 2 from J; bases not matched to a gene: 5. The CDR3 here is CASSWTGTSGQETQYF. The CDR3 DNA reads TGCGCCAGCAGCTGGACAGGGACTAGCGGGCAAGAGACCCAGTACTTC.

The chain couples TRBV30 to TRBJ2-3; TRBD1 is a possible D gene (5 bases). The germline CDR1 and CDR2 sequences are GTSNPN and SVGIG (reference sequence). The CDR3 covers 13 residues. V dropped 4 bases and J dropped 2 bases, with 10 bases sitting between them. The DNA for the CDR3 is TGTGCCTGGAATTTAGGGGACACAGATACGCAGTATTTT. Translated: CAWNLGDTDTQYF.

The chain employs TRBV19 and TRBJ2-2; D ambiguous. This CDR3 spans 12 amino acids. V gave up 3 bases and J gave up 6 bases, with 5 bases separating them. Germline values: CDR1 LNHDA, CDR2 SQIVND (reference sequence). CDR3 in DNA: TGTGCCAGTAGTATTACGGCCGGGGAGCTGTTTTTT. Amino acids: CASSITAGELFF.

The chain links TRBV11-2 to TRBJ2-3; D is unclear. The CDR3 covers 15 residues. The germline V gene encodes CDR1 SGHAT and CDR2 FQNNGV. V was shortened by 5 bases and J by 3 bases, with 15 bases between the two germline ends. The CDR3 DNA sequence: TGTGCCAGCAGCCCTGGACCGTTTTCAACAGATACGCAGTATTTT. It codes for CASSPGPFSTDTQYF.

The chain combines TRBV20-1 with TRBJ2-3; D is ambiguous. Germline CDR1 is DFQATT and CDR2 is SNEGSKA (reference sequence). V was clipped by 1 base and J by 3 bases, with 2 bases between them. The CDR3 is 11 amino acids. In nucleotides, the CDR3 is TGCAGTGCTAGAGTTACAGATACGCAGTATTTT. Translation gives CSARVTDTQYF.